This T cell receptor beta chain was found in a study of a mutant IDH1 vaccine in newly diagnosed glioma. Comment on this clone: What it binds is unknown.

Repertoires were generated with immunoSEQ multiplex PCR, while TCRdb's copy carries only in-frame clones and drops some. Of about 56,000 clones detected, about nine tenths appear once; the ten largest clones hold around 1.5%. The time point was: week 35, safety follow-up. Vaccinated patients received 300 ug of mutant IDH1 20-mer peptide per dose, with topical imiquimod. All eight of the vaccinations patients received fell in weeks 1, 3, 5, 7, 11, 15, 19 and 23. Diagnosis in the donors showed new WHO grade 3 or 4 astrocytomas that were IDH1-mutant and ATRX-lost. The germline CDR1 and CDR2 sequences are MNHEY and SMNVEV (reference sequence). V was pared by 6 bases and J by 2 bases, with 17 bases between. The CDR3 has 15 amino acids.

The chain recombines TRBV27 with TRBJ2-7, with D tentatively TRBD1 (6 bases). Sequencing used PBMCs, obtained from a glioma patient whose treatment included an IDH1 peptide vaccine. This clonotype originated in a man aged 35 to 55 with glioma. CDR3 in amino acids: CASRTVTGIAYEQYF. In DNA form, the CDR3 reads TGTGCCAGCAGAACTGTGACAGGAATCGCCTACGAGCAGTACTTC.